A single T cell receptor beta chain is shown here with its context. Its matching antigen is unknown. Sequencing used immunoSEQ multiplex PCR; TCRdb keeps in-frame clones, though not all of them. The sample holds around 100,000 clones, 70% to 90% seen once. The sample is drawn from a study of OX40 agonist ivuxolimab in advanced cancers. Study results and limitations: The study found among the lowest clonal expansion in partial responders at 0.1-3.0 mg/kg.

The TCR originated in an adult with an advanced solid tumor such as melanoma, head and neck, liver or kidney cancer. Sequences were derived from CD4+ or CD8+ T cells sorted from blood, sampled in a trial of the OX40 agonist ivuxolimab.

CDR3 nucleotide sequence: TGCGCCAGCAGTGTTTCTGGGGGTATCTACGAGCAGTACTTC. It specifies CASSVSGGIYEQYF. The chain links TRBV5-1 to TRBJ2-7; perhaps D is TRBD1 or TRBD2 (5 bases each). The CDR3 has 14 residues. The germline V gene encodes CDR1 SGHRS and CDR2 YFSETQ. Trimming pared 5 bases from V and 3 bases from J, leaving 15 bases between.